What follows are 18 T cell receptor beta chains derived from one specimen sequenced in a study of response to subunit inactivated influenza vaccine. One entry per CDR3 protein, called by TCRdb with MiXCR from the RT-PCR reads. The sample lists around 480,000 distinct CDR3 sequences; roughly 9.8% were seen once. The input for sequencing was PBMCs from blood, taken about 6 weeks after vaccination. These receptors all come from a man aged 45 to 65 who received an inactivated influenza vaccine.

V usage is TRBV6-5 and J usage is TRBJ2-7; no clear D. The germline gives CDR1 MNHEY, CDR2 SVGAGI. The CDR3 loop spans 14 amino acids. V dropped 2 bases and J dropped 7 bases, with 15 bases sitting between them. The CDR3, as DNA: TGTGCCAGCAGTTACAGGGCGCCTCCGAATGAGCAGTACTTC. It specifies CASSYRAPPNEQYF.

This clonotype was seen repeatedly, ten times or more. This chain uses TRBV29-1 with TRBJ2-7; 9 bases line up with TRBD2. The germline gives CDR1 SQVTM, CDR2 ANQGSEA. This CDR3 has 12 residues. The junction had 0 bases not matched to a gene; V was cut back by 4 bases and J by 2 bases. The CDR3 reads CSVASGTYEQYF. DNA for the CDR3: TGCAGCGTTGCTAGCGGGACCTACGAGCAGTACTTC.

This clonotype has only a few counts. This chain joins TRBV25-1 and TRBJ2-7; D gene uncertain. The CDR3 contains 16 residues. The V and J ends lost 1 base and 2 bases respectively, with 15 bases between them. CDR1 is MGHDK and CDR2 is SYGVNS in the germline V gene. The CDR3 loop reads CASSESLSKPPYEQYF. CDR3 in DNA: TGTGCCAGCAGTGAATCCCTCAGTAAACCTCCCTACGAGCAGTACTTC.

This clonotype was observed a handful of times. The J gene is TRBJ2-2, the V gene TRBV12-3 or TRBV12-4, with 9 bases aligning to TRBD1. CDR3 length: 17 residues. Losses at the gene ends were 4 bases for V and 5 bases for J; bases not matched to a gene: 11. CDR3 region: CASSSSRDRERTGELFF. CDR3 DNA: TGTGCCAGCAGTTCTTCTCGGGACAGGGAGAGGACCGGGGAGCTGTTTTTT.

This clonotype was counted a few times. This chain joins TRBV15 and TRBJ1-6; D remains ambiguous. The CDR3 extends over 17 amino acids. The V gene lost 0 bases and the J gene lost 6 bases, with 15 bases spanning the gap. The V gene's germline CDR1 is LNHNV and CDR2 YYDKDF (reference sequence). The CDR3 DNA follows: TGTGCCACCAGCAGAGATCGTTCCGGTAGGACTAATTCACCCCTCCACTTT. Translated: CATSRDRSGRTNSPLHF.

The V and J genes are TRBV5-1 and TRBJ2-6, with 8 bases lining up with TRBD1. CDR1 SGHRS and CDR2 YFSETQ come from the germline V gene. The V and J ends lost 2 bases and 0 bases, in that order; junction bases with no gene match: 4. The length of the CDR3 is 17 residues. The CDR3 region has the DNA TGCGCCAGCAGCTTAAGGACAGGGTCCTCTGGGGCCAACGTCCTGACTTTC. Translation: CASSLRTGSSGANVLTF.

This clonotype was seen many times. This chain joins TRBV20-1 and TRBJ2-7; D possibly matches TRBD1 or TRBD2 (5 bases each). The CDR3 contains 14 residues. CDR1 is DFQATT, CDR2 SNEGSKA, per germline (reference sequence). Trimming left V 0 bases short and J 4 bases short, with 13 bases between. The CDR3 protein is CSARDIGTEYEQYF. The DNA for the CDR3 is TGCAGTGCTAGAGATATTGGGACCGAATACGAGCAGTACTTC.

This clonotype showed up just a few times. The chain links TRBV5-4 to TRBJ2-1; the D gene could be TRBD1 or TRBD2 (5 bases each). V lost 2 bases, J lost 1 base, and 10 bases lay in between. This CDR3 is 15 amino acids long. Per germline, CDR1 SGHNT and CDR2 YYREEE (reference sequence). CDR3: CASSFRDVSYNEQFF. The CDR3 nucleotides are TGTGCCAGCAGCTTCCGGGACGTATCCTACAATGAGCAGTTCTTC.

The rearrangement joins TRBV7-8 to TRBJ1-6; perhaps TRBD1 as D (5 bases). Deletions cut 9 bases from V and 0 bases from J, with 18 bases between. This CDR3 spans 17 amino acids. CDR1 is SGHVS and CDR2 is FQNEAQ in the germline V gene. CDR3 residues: CASASGWGSSYNSPLHF. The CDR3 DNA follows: TGTGCCAGTGCGTCCGGGTGGGGGAGCTCCTATAATTCACCCCTCCACTTT.

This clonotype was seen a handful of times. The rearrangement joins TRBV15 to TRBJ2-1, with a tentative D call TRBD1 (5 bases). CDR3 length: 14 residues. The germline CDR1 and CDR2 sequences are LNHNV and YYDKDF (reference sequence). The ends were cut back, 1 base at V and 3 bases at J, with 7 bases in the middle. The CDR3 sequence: CATSRVGVYNEQFF. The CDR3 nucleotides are TGTGCCACCAGCAGAGTAGGGGTCTACAATGAGCAGTTCTTC.

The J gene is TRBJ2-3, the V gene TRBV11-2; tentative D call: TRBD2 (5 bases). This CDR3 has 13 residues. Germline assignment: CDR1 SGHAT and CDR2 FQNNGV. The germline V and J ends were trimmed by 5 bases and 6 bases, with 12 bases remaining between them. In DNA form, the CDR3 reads TGTGCCAGCAGCCCCCTGACGGGGGATACGCAGTATTTT. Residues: CASSPLTGDTQYF.

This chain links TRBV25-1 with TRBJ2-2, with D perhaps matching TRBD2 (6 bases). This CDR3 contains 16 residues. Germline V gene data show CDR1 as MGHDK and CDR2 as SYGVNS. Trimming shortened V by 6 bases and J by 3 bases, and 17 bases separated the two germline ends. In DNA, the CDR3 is TGTGCCAGCAGCTCAACGAGGGGACTCGACACCGGGGAGCTGTTTTTT. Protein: CASSSTRGLDTGELFF.

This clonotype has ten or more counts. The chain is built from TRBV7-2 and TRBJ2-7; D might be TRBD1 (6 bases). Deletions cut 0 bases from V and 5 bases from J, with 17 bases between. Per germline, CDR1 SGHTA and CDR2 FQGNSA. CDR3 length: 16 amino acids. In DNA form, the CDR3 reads TGTGCCAGCAGCTTAGCCCCCACAGGGTTGCTCCACGAGCAGTACTTC. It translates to CASSLAPTGLLHEQYF.

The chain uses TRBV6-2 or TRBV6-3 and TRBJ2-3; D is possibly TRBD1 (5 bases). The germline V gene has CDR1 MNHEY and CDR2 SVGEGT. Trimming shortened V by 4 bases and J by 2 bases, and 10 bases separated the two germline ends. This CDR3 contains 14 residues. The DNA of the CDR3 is TGTGCCAGCAGTTTTGGACACGCCACAGATACGCAGTATTTT. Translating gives CASSFGHATDTQYF.

CDR3 nucleotides: TGTGCCAGCAGCGAGACAGCGCAGTTCTTC. Translation: CASSETAQFF. This rearrangement joins TRBV7-9 to TRBJ2-1, with TRBD1 as a possible D gene (5 bases). The CDR3 has 10 residues. Germline CDR1 reads SEHNR; CDR2 reads FQNEAQ (reference sequence). The ends were cut back, 5 bases at V and 12 bases at J, with 8 bases in the middle.

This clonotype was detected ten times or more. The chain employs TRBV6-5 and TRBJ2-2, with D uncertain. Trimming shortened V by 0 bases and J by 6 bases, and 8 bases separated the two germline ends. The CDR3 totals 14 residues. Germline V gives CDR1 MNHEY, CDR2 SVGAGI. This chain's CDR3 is CASSYSAIPGELFF. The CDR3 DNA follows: TGTGCCAGCAGTTACTCGGCCATCCCCGGGGAGCTGTTTTTT.

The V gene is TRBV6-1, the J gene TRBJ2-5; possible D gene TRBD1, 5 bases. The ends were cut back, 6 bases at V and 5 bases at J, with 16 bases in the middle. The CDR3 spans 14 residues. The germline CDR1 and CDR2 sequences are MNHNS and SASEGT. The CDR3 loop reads CASSFGQAGETQYF. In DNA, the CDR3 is TGTGCCAGCAGCTTCGGACAAGCCGGGGAGACCCAGTACTTC.

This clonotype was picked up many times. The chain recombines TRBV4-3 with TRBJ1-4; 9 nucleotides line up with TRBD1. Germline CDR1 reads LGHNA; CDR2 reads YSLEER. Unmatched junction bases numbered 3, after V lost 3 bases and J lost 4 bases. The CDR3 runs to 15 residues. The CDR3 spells CASSQPDRGNEKLFF. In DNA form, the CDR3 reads TGCGCCAGCAGCCAGCCGGACAGGGGTAATGAAAAACTGTTTTTT.